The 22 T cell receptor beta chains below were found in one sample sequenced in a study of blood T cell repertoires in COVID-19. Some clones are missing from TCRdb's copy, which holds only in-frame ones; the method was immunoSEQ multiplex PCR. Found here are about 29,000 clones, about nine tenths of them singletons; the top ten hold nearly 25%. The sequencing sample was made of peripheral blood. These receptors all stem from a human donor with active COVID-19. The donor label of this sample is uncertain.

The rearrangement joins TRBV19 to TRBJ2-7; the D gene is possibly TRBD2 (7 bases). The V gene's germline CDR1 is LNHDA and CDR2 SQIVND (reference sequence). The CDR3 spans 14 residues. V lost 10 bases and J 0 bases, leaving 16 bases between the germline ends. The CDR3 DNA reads TGTGCCACCTCTAGGGGGGGCACCTCCTACGAGCAGTACTTC. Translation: CATSRGGTSYEQYF.

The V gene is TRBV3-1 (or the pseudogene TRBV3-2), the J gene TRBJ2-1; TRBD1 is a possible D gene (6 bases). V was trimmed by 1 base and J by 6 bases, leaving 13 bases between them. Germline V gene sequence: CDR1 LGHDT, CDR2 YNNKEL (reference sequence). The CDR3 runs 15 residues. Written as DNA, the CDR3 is TGTGCCAGCAGCCAAGGGGCAGGGGCGGCCAATGAGCAGTTCTTC. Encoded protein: CASSQGAGAANEQFF.

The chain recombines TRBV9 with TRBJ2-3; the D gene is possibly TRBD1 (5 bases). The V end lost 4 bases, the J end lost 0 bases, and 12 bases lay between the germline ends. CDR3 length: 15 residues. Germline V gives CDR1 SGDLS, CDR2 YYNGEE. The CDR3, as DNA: TGTGCCAGCAGCCCAGGGTGGGGTAGCACAGATACGCAGTATTTT. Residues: CASSPGWGSTDTQYF. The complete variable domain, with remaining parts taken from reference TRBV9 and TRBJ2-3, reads DSGVTQTPKHLITATGQRVTLRCSPRSGDLSVYWYQQSLDQGLQFLIQYYNGEERAKGNILERFSAQQFPDLHSELNLSSLELGDSALYFCASSPGWGSTDTQYFGPGTRLTVL.

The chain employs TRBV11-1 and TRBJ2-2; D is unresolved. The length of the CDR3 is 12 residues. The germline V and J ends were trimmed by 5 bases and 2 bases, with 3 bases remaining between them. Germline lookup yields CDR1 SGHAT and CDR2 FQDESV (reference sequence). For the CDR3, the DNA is TGTGCCAGCAGCATAAACACCGGGGAGCTGTTTTTT. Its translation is CASSINTGELFF.

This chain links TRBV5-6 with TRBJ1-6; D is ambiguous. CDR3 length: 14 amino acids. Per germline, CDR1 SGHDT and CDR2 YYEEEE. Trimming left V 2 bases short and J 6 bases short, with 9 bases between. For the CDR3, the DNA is TGTGCCAGCAGCTTAAAGAGTACTAATTCACCCCTCCACTTT. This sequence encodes CASSLKSTNSPLHF.

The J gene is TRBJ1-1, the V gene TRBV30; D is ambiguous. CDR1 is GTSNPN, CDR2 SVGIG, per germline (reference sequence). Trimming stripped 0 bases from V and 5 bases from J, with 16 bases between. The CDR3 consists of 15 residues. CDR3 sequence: CAWSVLGGWGTEAFF. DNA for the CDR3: TGTGCCTGGAGTGTACTTGGAGGGTGGGGAACTGAAGCTTTCTTT. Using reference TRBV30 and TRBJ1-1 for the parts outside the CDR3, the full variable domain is SQTIHQWPATLVQPVGSPLSLECTVEGTSNPNLYWYRQAAGRGLQLLFYSVGIGQISSEVPQNLSASRPQDRQFILSSKKLLLSDSGFYLCAWSVLGGWGTEAFFGQGTRLTVV.

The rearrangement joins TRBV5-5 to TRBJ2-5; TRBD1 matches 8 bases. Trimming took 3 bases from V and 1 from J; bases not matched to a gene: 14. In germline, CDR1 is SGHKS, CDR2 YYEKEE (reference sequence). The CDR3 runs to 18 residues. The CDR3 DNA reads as TGTGCCAGCAGCTCATCACAATCCGGGACAGGAGTCCAAGAGACCCAGTACTTC. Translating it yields CASSSSQSGTGVQETQYF. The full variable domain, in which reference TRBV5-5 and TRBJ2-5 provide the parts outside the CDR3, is DAGVTQSPTHLIKTRGQQVTLRCSPISGHKSVSWYQQVLGQGPQFIFQYYEKEERGRGNFPDRFSARQFPNYSSELNVNALLLGDSALYLCASSSSQSGTGVQETQYFGPGTRLLVL.

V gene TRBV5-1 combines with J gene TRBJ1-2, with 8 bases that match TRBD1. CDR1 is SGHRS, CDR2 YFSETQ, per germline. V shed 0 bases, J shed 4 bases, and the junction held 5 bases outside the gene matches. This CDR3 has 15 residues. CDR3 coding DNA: TGCGCCAGCAGCTTGGCGACACAGGGGGGCTATGGCTACACCTTC. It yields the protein CASSLATQGGYGYTF.

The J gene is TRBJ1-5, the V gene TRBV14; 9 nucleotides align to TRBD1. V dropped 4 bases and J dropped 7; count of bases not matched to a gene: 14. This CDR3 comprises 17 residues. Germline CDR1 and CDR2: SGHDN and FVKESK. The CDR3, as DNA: TGTGCCAGCAGCCCTCACAGGGGGCGCGGGAGATACCAGCCCCAGCATTTT. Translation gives CASSPHRGRGRYQPQHF.

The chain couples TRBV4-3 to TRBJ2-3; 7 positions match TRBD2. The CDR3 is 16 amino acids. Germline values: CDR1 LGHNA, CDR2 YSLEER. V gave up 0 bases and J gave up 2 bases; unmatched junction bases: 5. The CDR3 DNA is TGCGCCAGCAGCCAAGAGGCGCGGGAGCCCACAGATACGCAGTATTTT. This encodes CASSQEAREPTDTQYF.

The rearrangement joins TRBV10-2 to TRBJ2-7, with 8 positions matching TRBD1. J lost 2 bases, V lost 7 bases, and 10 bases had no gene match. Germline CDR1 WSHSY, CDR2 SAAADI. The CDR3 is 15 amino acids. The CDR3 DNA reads TGCGCCAGCAAGGGGTGGGACAGGCCACCCTACGAGCAGTACTTC. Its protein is CASKGWDRPPYEQYF.

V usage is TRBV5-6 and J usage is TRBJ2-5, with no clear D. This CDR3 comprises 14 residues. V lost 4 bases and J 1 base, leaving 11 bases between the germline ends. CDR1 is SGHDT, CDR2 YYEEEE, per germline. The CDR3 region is CASSPTDLQETQYF. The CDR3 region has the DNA TGTGCCAGCAGCCCCACAGACCTCCAAGAGACCCAGTACTTC.

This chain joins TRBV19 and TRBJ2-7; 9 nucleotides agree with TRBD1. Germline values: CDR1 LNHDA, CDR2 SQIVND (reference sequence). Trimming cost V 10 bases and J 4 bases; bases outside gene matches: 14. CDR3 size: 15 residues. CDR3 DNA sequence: TGTGCCACCGGAATAAGACAGGGGGTTAAATACGAGCAGTACTTC. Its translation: CATGIRQGVKYEQYF.

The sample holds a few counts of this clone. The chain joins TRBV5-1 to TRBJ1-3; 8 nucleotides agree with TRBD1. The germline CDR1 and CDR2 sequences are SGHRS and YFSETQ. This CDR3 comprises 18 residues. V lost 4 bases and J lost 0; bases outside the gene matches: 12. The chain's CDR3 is CASSAPSGQVGSGNTIYF. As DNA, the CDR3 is TGCGCCAGCAGCGCCCCATCGGGACAGGTGGGCTCTGGAAACACCATATATTTT.

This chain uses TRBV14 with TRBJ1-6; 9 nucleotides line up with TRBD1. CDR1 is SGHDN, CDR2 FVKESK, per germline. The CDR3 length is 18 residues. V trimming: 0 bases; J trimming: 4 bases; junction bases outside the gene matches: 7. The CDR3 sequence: CASSQDLGQGLYNSPLHF. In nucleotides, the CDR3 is TGTGCCAGCAGCCAAGATTTGGGACAGGGTCTGTATAATTCACCCCTCCACTTT.

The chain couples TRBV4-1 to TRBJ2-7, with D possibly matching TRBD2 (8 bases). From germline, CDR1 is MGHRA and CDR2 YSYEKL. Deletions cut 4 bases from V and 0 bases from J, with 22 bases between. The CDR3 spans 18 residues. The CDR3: CASSPRQGRGGSSYEQYF. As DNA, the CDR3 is TGCGCCAGCAGCCCCAGACAGGGCCGGGGGGGAAGCTCCTACGAGCAGTACTTC.

CDR3 DNA: TGTGCCAGCAGCTTAGGGGCTAGCGCGGACAATGAGCAGTTCTTC. Translated: CASSLGASADNEQFF. This chain links TRBV7-9 with TRBJ2-1; TRBD2 might be the D (6 bases). With 1 base removed from V and 5 bases from J, the gap between germline ends came to 12 bases. CDR3 length: 15 residues. Looked up from germline, CDR1 is SEHNR and CDR2 is FQNEAQ (reference sequence).

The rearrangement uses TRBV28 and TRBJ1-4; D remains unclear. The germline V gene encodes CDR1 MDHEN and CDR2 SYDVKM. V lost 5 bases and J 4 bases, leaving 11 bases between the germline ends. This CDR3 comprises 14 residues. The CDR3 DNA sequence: TGTGCCAGCAGTCTAGTCCGGATTAATGAAAAACTGTTTTTT. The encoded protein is CASSLVRINEKLFF. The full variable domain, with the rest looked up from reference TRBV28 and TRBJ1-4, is DVKVTQSSRYLVKRTGEKVFLECVQDMDHENMFWYRQDPGLGLRLIYFSYDVKMKEKGDIPEGYSVSREKKERFSLILESASTNQTSMYLCASSLVRINEKLFFGSGTQLSVL.

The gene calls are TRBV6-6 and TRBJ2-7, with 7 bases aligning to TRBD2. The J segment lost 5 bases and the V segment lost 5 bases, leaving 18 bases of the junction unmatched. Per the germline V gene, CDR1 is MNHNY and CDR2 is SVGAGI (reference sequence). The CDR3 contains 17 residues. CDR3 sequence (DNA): TGTGCCAGCAGTCCCTTTCGTGGGCTAGCGGCGGGGCACGAGCAGTACTTC. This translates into CASSPFRGLAAGHEQYF.

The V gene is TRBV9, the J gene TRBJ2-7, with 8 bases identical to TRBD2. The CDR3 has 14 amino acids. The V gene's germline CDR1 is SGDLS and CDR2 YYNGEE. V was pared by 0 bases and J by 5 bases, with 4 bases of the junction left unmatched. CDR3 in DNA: TGTGCCAGCAGCGTAGGGGATAGCGGGAACGAGCAGTACTTC. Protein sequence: CASSVGDSGNEQYF.

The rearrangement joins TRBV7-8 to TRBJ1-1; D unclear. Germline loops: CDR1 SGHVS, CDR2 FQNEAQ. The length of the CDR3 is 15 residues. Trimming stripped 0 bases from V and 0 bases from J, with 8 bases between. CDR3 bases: TGTGCCAGCAGCTTAGCGGAGGGAATGAACACTGAAGCTTTCTTT. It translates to CASSLAEGMNTEAFF.

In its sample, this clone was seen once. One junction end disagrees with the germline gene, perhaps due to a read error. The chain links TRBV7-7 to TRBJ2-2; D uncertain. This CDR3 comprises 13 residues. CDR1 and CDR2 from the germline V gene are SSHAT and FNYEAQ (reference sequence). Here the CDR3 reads CASSSANTGELFF. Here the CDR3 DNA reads TGTGCTAGCAGCTCGGCGAACACCGGGGAGCTGTTTTTT.